The 7 T cell receptor beta chains below all came from one sample that was sequenced in a study of control samples from healthy donors and cancer patients. Sequencing was performed with immunoSEQ multiplex PCR; in TCRdb, only in-frame clones are kept and a portion is missing. The data contain about 41,000 clones, less than 95% of them singletons. Sequenced sample: blood. All receptors come from a man aged 55-75 years in good health.

The J gene is TRBJ1-2, the V gene TRBV9; unclear D gene. This CDR3 has 15 residues. V shed 3 bases and J shed 7 bases, with 19 bases lying between them. The germline V gene encodes CDR1 SGDLS and CDR2 YYNGEE. CDR3 in DNA: TGTGCCAGCAGCGCTAACCATCTAGGGCAGAGTGGCTACACCTTC. This sequence encodes CASSANHLGQSGYTF.

V and J are TRBV29-1 and TRBJ2-2; maybe TRBD2 (6 bases). This CDR3 is built from 18 residues. V lost 3 bases to trimming and J lost 4 bases, with 24 bases between them. Germline values: CDR1 SQVTM, CDR2 ANQGSEA. In DNA, the CDR3 is TGCAGCGTTGATTCTCAGGGCATGCGGGAAGGTAGCACCGGGGAGCTGTTTTTT. It is translated as CSVDSQGMREGSTGELFF.

J is TRBJ2-7 and V is TRBV10-3; possible D gene TRBD2, 5 bases. Between the trimmed V and J ends, which lost 2 bases and 7 bases, there was a span of 9 bases. The CDR3 runs to 12 residues. The V gene's germline CDR1 is ENHRY and CDR2 SYGVKD. This CDR3 reads CAISETPGEQYF. CDR3 DNA sequence: TGTGCCATCAGTGAGACTCCGGGAGAGCAGTACTTC.

CDR3 residues: CASSYGGGVYTEAFF. For the CDR3, the DNA is TGTGCCAGCAGTTACGGAGGGGGAGTTTACACTGAAGCTTTCTTT. This chain links TRBV6-5 with TRBJ1-1, with D maybe TRBD1 (6 bases). Germline assignment: CDR1 MNHEY and CDR2 SVGAGI. The CDR3 totals 15 residues. The V and J ends lost 2 bases and 3 bases respectively, with 13 bases between them.

This chain connects TRBV4-1 to TRBJ2-1, with 11 nucleotides matching TRBD2. CDR3 size: 17 residues. The V segment lost 4 bases and the J segment 8 bases; nucleotides outside the gene matches: 13. CDR1 and CDR2 (germline): MGHRA, YSYEKL. The CDR3 bases are TGCGCCAGCAGCCTGCACTTAGCGGGAGGGCCAATTGATGAGCAGTTCTTC. Translating it yields CASSLHLAGGPIDEQFF.

The V and J genes are TRBV12-3 or TRBV12-4 and TRBJ2-1; D could derive from TRBD1 or TRBD2 (5 bases each). The V gene lost 3 bases and the J gene lost 8 bases, with 11 bases spanning the gap. The CDR3 totals 13 residues. The CDR3 sequence: CASSFRGVHEQFF. CDR3 DNA: TGTGCCAGCAGTTTCCGAGGGGTGCATGAGCAGTTCTTC.

The chain is built from TRBV7-9 and TRBJ1-2, with TRBD1 matching over 8 bases. Germline CDR1 SEHNR, CDR2 FQNEAQ (reference sequence). J lost 4 bases, V lost 5 bases, and 9 bases had no gene match. The CDR3 has 15 residues. The chain's CDR3 is CASSRGQGTIYGYTF. DNA of the CDR3: TGTGCCAGCAGCCGTGGACAGGGTACTATCTATGGCTACACCTTC. Full variable domain (remainder filled in from reference TRBV7-9 and TRBJ1-2): DTGVSQNPRHKITKRGQNVTFRCDPISEHNRLYWYRQTLGQGPEFLTYFQNEAQLEKSRLLSDRFSAERPKGSFSTLEIQRTEQGDSAMYLCASSRGQGTIYGYTFGSGTRLTVV.